This is a list of T cell receptor beta chains from one sample in a study of beta chain features in type 1 diabetes. Data came from immunoSEQ multiplex PCR; TCRdb stores just in-frame clones and leaves some out. The profile covers nearly 700,000 clones, with 10% to 15% appearing a single time and approximately 0.022% taken by the ten largest. Sequenced sample: naive CD4+ T cells from blood. These receptors were taken from a man between 18 and 29 years old with type 1 diabetes. Each CDR3 is given with its conserved first and last residue. The order of the fields is D gene, V gene, clone size, J gene, CDR3 DNA, CDR3 protein. D genes are given only for firm matches. Expanded clones get a size class; other rows say once, few or many, or leave the size out.

NA,TRBV18,few,TRBJ1-5,TGTGCCAGCTCACTACAGGGATACGGCCGATTCAATCAGCCCCAGCATTTT,CASSLQGYGRFNQPQHF
NA,TRBV5-1,NA,TRBJ2-2,TGCGCCAGCAGCTTGTTTGGGAGTTCGAGCACCGGGGAGCTGTTTTTT,CASSLFGSSSTGELFF
NA,TRBV27,NA,TRBJ1-6,TGTGCCAGCAGTCCTGCACCGACCCTTCGTTCCTATAATTCACCCCTCCACTTT,CASSPAPTLRSYNSPLHF
TRBD1,TRBV27,NA,TRBJ2-1,TGTGCCAGCAGTTTACCCTACCGGACAGGCTACAATGAGCAGTTCTTC,CASSLPYRTGYNEQFF
NA,TRBV28,NA,TRBJ1-2,TGTGCCAGCAGTCGTGGATTTAACTATGGCTACACCTTC,CASSRGFNYGYTF
NA,TRBV23-1,few,TRBJ1-6,TGCGCCAGCAGTCAATCTCTCGGGGGGATTAATTCACCCCTCCACTTT,CASSQSLGGINSPLHF
TRBD2,TRBV6-1,NA,TRBJ2-1,TGTGCCAGCAGAAAGCAGGGGACTAGCAACGGTGAGCAGTTCTTC,CASRKQGTSNGEQFF
NA,TRBV27,NA,TRBJ1-1,TGTGCCAGCAGGACCCAGAGGGACACTGAAGCTTTCTTT,CASRTQRDTEAFF
NA,TRBV5-4,few,TRBJ1-2,TGTGCCAGCAGCGGGGAGGGCTATGGCTACACCTTC,CASSGEGYGYTF
NA,TRBV9,NA,TRBJ2-1,TGTGCCAGCAGCGTAGCTACGGGGATACTACAGAATGAGCAGTTCTTC,CASSVATGILQNEQFF
NA,TRBV28,few,TRBJ2-5,TGTGCCAGCAGTTTAGTGGTCAGGGGAGAGACCCAGTACTTC,CASSLVVRGETQYF
NA,TRBV11-2,once,TRBJ2-5,TGTGCCAGCAGCTTCGTAGAGACCCAGTACTTC,CASSFVETQYF
TRBD1,TRBV29-1,few,TRBJ1-5,TGCAGCGTCGTTCAGGGGGTGGCCCAGCATTTT,CSVVQGVAQHF
TRBD2,TRBV5-1,few,TRBJ2-3,TGCGCCAGCAGCTTGGAGGGTAGCGGGGATACGCAGTATTTT,CASSLEGSGDTQYF
NA,TRBV7-9,NA,TRBJ2-7,TGTGCCAGCAGCCCTATAATGGGACTGACCTACGAGCAGTACTTC,CASSPIMGLTYEQYF
NA,TRBV9,NA,TRBJ2-2,TGTGCCAGCAGCGTAGACGGGGGACTCACCGGGGAGCTGTTTTTT,CASSVDGGLTGELFF
NA,TRBV7-9,few,TRBJ2-5,TGTGCCAGCACCCCCGGGGGACCGACGAAGACCCAGTACTTC,CASTPGGPTKTQYF
NA,TRBV15,NA,TRBJ2-3,TGTGCCACCAGCAGAGGGCTAGCAAAGGAAGATACGCAGTATTTT,CATSRGLAKEDTQYF
TRBD2,TRBV5-4,NA,TRBJ2-2,TGTGCCAGCAGCAAATTGACTAGCGGGGGTAACACCGGGGAGCTGTTTTTT,CASSKLTSGGNTGELFF
TRBD1,TRBV30,few,TRBJ2-3,TGTGCCTCCGCCCTTGACAGGGGCTGGGGGGCAGATACGCAGTATTTT,CASALDRGWGADTQYF
NA,TRBV7-2,NA,TRBJ2-2,TGTGCCAGCAGGGCCGGGGGCAAGACCGGGGAGCTGTTTTTT,CASRAGGKTGELFF
NA,TRBV5-1,few,TRBJ2-5,TGCGCCAGCAGCTTGGGAGGGTACTACCACCAAGAGACCCAGTACTTC,CASSLGGYYHQETQYF
NA,TRBV10-3,NA,TRBJ1-1,TGTGCCATCAGTGAGGGCAGGGGGAACACTGAAGCTTTCTTT,CAISEGRGNTEAFF
TRBD1,TRBV6-6,NA,TRBJ2-3,TGTGCCAGCAGTATTGGGACAGGGTCTAGCACAGATACGCAGTATTTT,CASSIGTGSSTDTQYF
NA,TRBV18,NA,TRBJ1-2,TGTGCCAGCTCGCACGAGGGAGTTTATGGCTACACCTTC,CASSHEGVYGYTF